This T cell receptor beta chain was captured in a study of control samples from healthy donors and cancer patients. V was clipped by 7 bases and J by 8 bases, with 21 bases between them. CDR1 is ENHRY, CDR2 SYGVKD, per germline. This CDR3 region has 15 residues. Sequencing used immunoSEQ multiplex PCR; TCRdb keeps in-frame clones, though not all of them. Of fewer than 150,000 clones listed, about 89% are singletons. Sample: blood. V gene TRBV10-3 combines with J gene TRBJ1-3; no firm D call. This clonotype was sampled from a woman under 30 in good health. Here the CDR3 reads CAIKGSLGTLDTIYF. The CDR3 DNA follows: TGTGCCATCAAAGGCAGCCTGGGCACTTTGGACACCATATATTTT.